Presented here are 22 T cell receptor beta chains from one specimen sequenced in a study of T cells in women clearing cervical HPV infection. TCRdb's table, derived via immunoSEQ multiplex PCR, lists solely in-frame clones and lacks some. The sample holds some 20,000 clones. Sequencing was done on a sample of blood buffy coat. These receptor sequences come from a woman aged 18 to 75 with a cervical HPV16 infection that either progressed to CIN3+ or cleared (not recorded which).

As for this clone: The CDR3 end lies 3 residues beyond the end of the read and is filled in from the germline J gene. The chain is built from TRBV7-9 and TRBJ1-3, with TRBD1 matching over 11 bases. This CDR3 comprises 15 residues. The germline V gene encodes CDR1 SEHNR and CDR2 FQNEAQ (reference sequence). The J segment lost 4 bases and the V segment lost 6 bases, leaving 5 bases of the junction unmatched. Partial CDR3 DNA: TGTGCCAGCAGTGGACAGGGGGCCACGGGAAACACC. Translated: CASSGQGATGNT. The full-length CDR3 reads as CASSGQGATGNTIYF. Supplemented by reference TRBV7-9 and TRBJ1-3, the full variable domain reads DTGVSQNPRHKITKRGQNVTFRCDPISEHNRLYWYRQTLGQGPEFLTYFQNEAQLEKSRLLSDRFSAERPKGSFSTLEIQRTEQGDSAMYLCASSGQGATGNTIYFGEGSWLTVV.

Worth noting for this clone: The read is 3 residues too short to cover the CDR3 end, so that end is filled in from the germline J gene. This rearrangement joins TRBV7-3 to TRBJ2-6, with no clear D. V lost 2 bases, J lost 2 bases, and 4 bases lay in between. The CDR3 loop spans 14 amino acids. Germline values: CDR1 SGHTA, CDR2 FQGTGA. CDR3 region: CASSLLPGANVLTF. Partial CDR3 DNA: TGTGCCAGCAGCTTACTACCTGGGGCCAACGTC.

Details on this clone: Read data end 3 residues before the CDR3 end; the end is taken from the germline J gene. The rearrangement uses TRBV19 and TRBJ1-5; 7 bases fit TRBD1. The CDR3 has 13 amino acids. The V and J ends lost 8 bases and 0 bases, in that order; junction bases with no gene match: 1. Germline CDR1 is LNHDA and CDR2 is SQIVND (reference sequence). The part of the CDR3 DNA that was read is TGTGCCAGTGGACAGGATAGCAATCAGCCC. As protein: CASGQDSNQP. From start to end, the CDR3 is CASGQDSNQPQHF.

About this clone: Read data end 3 residues before the CDR3 end; the end is taken from the germline J gene. The V and J genes are TRBV5-4 and TRBJ2-2; TRBD1 matches at 7 bases. The CDR3 has 16 amino acids. Germline V gene sequence: CDR1 SGHNT, CDR2 YYREEE (reference sequence). Germline trimming cut 2 bases from V and 6 bases from J; bases unmatched to any gene: 10. CDR3 DNA (partial): TGTGCCAGCAGCTTAGGGACAGTGAGGACGGCCGGGGAG. This encodes CASSLGTVRTAGE. The entire CDR3 sequence reads CASSLGTVRTAGELFF.

As concerns this clone: The read halts 3 residues ahead of the CDR3 end, with the missing end drawn from the germline J gene. The chain links TRBV7-3 to TRBJ2-1; 14 bases match TRBD2. Trimming at V came to 2 bases and at J to 8 bases, leaving 2 bases not matched to a gene. The CDR3 is made up of 15 amino acids. Germline CDR1 SGHTA, CDR2 FQGTGA. CDR3 amino acids: CASSLGLAGGDEQFF. Incomplete CDR3 DNA: TGTGCCAGCAGCTTAGGACTAGCGGGGGGAGATGAG.

As regards this clone: The CDR3 extends 3 residues past the end of the read, so its final part is completed from the germline J gene. This chain links TRBV29-1 with TRBJ2-1; 11 bases agree with TRBD1. Germline CDR1 is SQVTM and CDR2 is ANQGSEA. The CDR3 has 15 amino acids. The trim removed 1 base at V and 7 bases at J, leaving 6 bases unmatched. Incomplete CDR3 DNA: TGCAGCGTTGAAGTTGGACAGGGGGCGAGGAATGAG. It yields the protein CSVEVGQGARNE. The whole CDR3 sequence reads CSVEVGQGARNEQFF.

Points on this clone: The CDR3 end lies 3 residues beyond the end of the read and is filled in from the germline J gene. This sequence joins TRBV7-3 and TRBJ2-1, with 7 bases lining up with TRBD2. CDR1 and CDR2 (germline): SGHTA, FQGTGA. The CDR3 sequence is 15 residues long. Trimming at V came to 5 bases and at J to 5 bases, leaving 9 bases not matched to a gene. The CDR3 loop reads CASSLGLEVHNEQFF. The part of the CDR3 DNA that was read is TGTGCCAGCAGCCTAGGACTAGAGGTCCACAATGAG.

Regarding this clone: The observed sequence ends 3 residues before the CDR3 terminus, with the missing tail filled in from the germline J gene. The gene calls are TRBV30 and TRBJ2-7, with D possibly matching TRBD2 (7 bases). This CDR3 region has 14 residues. Trimming took off 6 bases at V and 2 bases at J, with 17 bases between the two ends. Germline assignment: CDR1 GTSNPN and CDR2 SVGIG (reference sequence). The chain's CDR3 is CACSLRGGAYEQYF. The CDR3 DNA, read in part, is TGTGCCTGCTCCCTTAGGGGGGGGGCCTACGAG.

Turning to this clone: The CDR3 end is not reached by the read, which stops 3 residues before it; the germline J gene fills it in. The rearrangement joins TRBV7-3 to TRBJ2-5; 7 bases are a match to TRBD2. CDR1 and CDR2 (germline): SGHTA, FQGTGA. The CDR3 extends over 16 amino acids. CDR3 loop: CASSLWASGDPITQYF. The DNA read from the CDR3 is TGTGCCAGCAGCTTATGGGCCAGCGGGGACCCCATAACC.

On this clone: Read coverage stops 3 residues before the CDR3 terminus; the germline J gene supplies the remainder. This chain links TRBV6-4 with TRBJ1-5; possible D gene TRBD1, 6 bases. Germline V gene data show CDR1 as MRHNA and CDR2 as SNTAGT. The CDR3 runs 18 residues. The V gene lost 2 bases and the J gene lost 2 bases, with 19 bases spanning the gap. The covered CDR3 bases are TGTGCCAGCAGTGACCCCTCTAGGGGGGGCGTTGGCAATCAGCCC. Its translation is CASSDPSRGGVGNQP. The whole CDR3 protein is CASSDPSRGGVGNQPQHF.

On this clone itself: The read terminates 3 residues before the CDR3 end, so the remaining end is supplied by the germline J gene. This chain links TRBV6-2 or TRBV6-3 with TRBJ2-2; TRBD2 might be the D (5 bases). CDR3 length: 15 residues. V gave up 0 bases and J gave up 5 bases, with 10 bases separating them. The germline V gene has CDR1 MNHEY and CDR2 SVGEGT. The CDR3 sequence: CASSYSRTGTGELFF. The CDR3 DNA, read in part, is TGTGCCAGCAGTTACTCAAGGACGGGGACCGGGGAG.

Comments on this clone: Coverage ceases 3 residues before the CDR3 finishes, and the germline J gene fills in the end. The genes are TRBV30 and TRBJ1-4; D perhaps matches TRBD1 (6 bases). Germline CDR1 reads GTSNPN; CDR2 reads SVGIG (reference sequence). The CDR3 extends over 15 amino acids. The CDR3 sequence is CAWNLGGTYNSPLFF. CDR3 DNA, as far as it was read: TGTGCCTGGAACTTAGGGGGAACCTATAATTCACCA. The full variable domain, in which reference TRBV30 and TRBJ1-4 provide the parts outside the CDR3, is SQTIHQWPATLVQPVGSPLSLECTVEGTSNPNLYWYRQAAGRGLQLLFYSVGIGQISSEVPQNLSASRPQDRQFILSSKKLLLSDSGFYLCAWNLGGTYNSPLFFGSGTQLSVL.

As concerns this clone: The sequenced fragment ends 3 residues before the CDR3 boundary, so the rest is inferred from the germline J gene. J is TRBJ2-1 and V is TRBV6-2 or TRBV6-3, with 7 bases identical to TRBD2. Germline CDR1 and CDR2: MNHEY and SVGEGT. J was trimmed by 5 bases and V by 6 bases; bases with no gene match: 13. The CDR3 has 16 residues. The CDR3 region is CASSLLAEGENNEQFF. The covered CDR3 bases are TGTGCCAGCAGCCTTCTAGCGGAGGGTGAGAACAATGAG.

As to this clone: The read halts 3 residues ahead of the CDR3 end, with the missing end drawn from the germline J gene. The V call is TRBV30, the J call TRBJ1-1; D possibly corresponds to TRBD1 (5 bases). V was trimmed by 2 bases and J by 4 bases, leaving 11 bases between them. The CDR3 runs 13 residues. Germline V gene data show CDR1 as GTSNPN and CDR2 as SVGIG (reference sequence). The sequenced part of the CDR3 DNA is TGTGCCTGGAGTTCCCTAAGGGGCACTGAA. Its protein is CAWSSLRGTE. The complete CDR3 reads CAWSSLRGTEAFF.

Turning to this clone: The observed sequence ends 3 residues before the CDR3 terminus, with the missing tail filled in from the germline J gene. The gene calls are TRBV19 and TRBJ1-6; 7 nucleotides match TRBD1. Germline values: CDR1 LNHDA, CDR2 SQIVND (reference sequence). Unmatched junction bases numbered 7, after V lost 7 bases and J lost 4 bases. The CDR3 spans 15 residues. The CDR3: CASTMAGQYNSPLHF. CDR3 DNA, as far as it was read: TGTGCCAGTACCATGGCGGGACAGTATAATTCACCC.

Regarding this clone: One junction end disagrees with the germline gene, perhaps due to a read error. The sequenced fragment ends 3 residues before the CDR3 boundary, so the rest is inferred from the germline J gene. The rearrangement links TRBV4-2 to TRBJ2-7, with 9 bases aligning to TRBD1. The CDR3 consists of 15 residues. Germline lookup yields CDR1 LGHNA and CDR2 YNFKEQ. The sequenced part of the CDR3 DNA is TGCGCCAGCAGCCCCACCGGGACAGGGACCTACGAG. As protein: CASSPTGTGTYE. The entire CDR3 protein is CASSPTGTGTYEQYF.

With respect to this clone: The read falls 3 residues short of the CDR3 end, and the missing part is taken from the germline J gene. The rearrangement links TRBV29-1 to TRBJ2-4; possibly TRBD1 or TRBD2 for D (5 bases each). The CDR3 runs 13 residues. V lost 4 bases to trimming and J lost 7 bases, with 14 bases between them. Germline values: CDR1 SQVTM, CDR2 ANQGSEA. CDR3 DNA (partial): TGCAGCGTTGCTGAGGGGCCTGAGAACATT. Its translation: CSVAEGPENI. Given in full, the CDR3 is CSVAEGPENIQYF.

Worth noting for this clone: The CDR3 goes on 3 residues after the read ends, and that part is filled in from the germline J gene. V gene TRBV19 combines with J gene TRBJ2-5, with 11 bases matching TRBD1. CDR1 LNHDA and CDR2 SQIVND come from the germline V gene (reference sequence). V gave up 5 bases and J gave up 5 bases; unmatched junction bases: 7. This CDR3 region has 15 residues. The sequenced CDR3 bases are TGTGCCAGTAGTCGGGGGACAGGGGGAGGGGAGACC. Its translation is CASSRGTGGGET. The CDR3 as a whole reads CASSRGTGGGETQYF.

Points on this clone: Compared with germline, one end of the junction differs, possibly owing to a read error. The read is 3 residues too short to cover the CDR3 end, so that end is filled in from the germline J gene. This rearrangement joins TRBV19 to TRBJ1-1; maybe TRBD1 (5 bases). Germline values: CDR1 LNHDA, CDR2 SQIVND (reference sequence). The CDR3 is 14 residues long. The CDR3 region is CASGIVAGSTEAFF. The sequenced part of the CDR3 DNA is TGTGCCAGTGGTATAGTCGCAGGGAGCACTGAA.

A remark on this clone: The read finishes 3 residues shy of the CDR3 end, and the germline J gene is used to complete it. This chain joins TRBV19 and TRBJ2-7; 7 bases fit TRBD1. The V and J ends lost 7 bases and 2 bases, in that order; junction bases with no gene match: 11. CDR3 length: 15 amino acids. The germline CDR1 and CDR2 sequences are LNHDA and SQIVND (reference sequence). The DNA read from the CDR3 is TGTGCCAGTACACCCGCTACAGGGGCGACCTACGAG. Amino acids: CASTPATGATYE. The entire CDR3 is CASTPATGATYEQYF.

As concerns this clone: The CDR3 end falls 3 residues outside the read, so it is completed with the germline J gene. J is TRBJ2-5 and V is TRBV20-1; 10 bases line up with TRBD1. The CDR3 has 15 amino acids. The J segment lost 1 base and the V segment lost 3 bases, leaving 5 bases of the junction unmatched. CDR1 is DFQATT and CDR2 is SNEGSKA in the germline V gene (reference sequence). The CDR3 bases that were read are TGCAGTGCTAGCCGAAGGACAGGGGGCCAAGAGACC. Its translation: CSASRRTGGQET. The whole CDR3 is CSASRRTGGQETQYF.

In the case of this clone: The sequence runs out 3 residues before the end of the CDR3; the remainder is reconstructed from the germline J gene. Other DNA sequences of this sample code for an identical CDR3. The V and J genes are TRBV5-1 and TRBJ2-1; D is perhaps TRBD1 (5 bases). This CDR3 has 14 amino acids. Germline assignment: CDR1 SGHRS and CDR2 YFSETQ. Trimming shortened V by 4 bases and J by 1 base, and 9 bases separated the two germline ends. The CDR3 DNA, read in part, is TGCGCCAGCAGCCTAGGGGCATCCTACAATGAG. This gives the protein CASSLGASYNE. The full CDR3 reads CASSLGASYNEQFF.